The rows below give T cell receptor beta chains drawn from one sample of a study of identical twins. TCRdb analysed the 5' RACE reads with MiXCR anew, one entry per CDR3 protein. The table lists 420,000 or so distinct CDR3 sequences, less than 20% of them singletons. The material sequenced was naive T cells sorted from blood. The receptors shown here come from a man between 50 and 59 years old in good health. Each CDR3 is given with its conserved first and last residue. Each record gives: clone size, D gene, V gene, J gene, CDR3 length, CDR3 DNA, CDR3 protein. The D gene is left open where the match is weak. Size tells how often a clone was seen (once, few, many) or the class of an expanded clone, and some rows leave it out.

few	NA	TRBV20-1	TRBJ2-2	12	TGCAGTGCCTCGAGACATCCCGGGGAGCTGTTTTTT	CSASRHPGELFF
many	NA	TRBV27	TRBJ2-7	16	TGTGCCAGCAGTCGTTCCCCTCACGGGGGTTCCTACGAGCAGTACTTC	CASSRSPHGGSYEQYF
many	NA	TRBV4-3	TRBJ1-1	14	TGCGCCAGCAGCCAAGATAGGGGGGACACTGAAGCTTTCTTT	CASSQDRGDTEAFF
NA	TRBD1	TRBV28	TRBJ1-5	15	TGTGCCAGCGAGCAGGGGGATTCGAGCAATCAGCCCCAGCATTTT	CASEQGDSSNQPQHF
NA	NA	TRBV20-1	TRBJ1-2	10	TGCAGTGCTGGCCAGGTCGGCTACACCTTC	CSAGQVGYTF
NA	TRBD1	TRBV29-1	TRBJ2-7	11	TGCAGCGGTAGACAGGGCTACGAGCAGTACTTC	CSGRQGYEQYF
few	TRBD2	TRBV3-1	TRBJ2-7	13	TGTGCCAGCAGCCCTGGGAGGGGCTACGAGCAGTACTTC	CASSPGRGYEQYF
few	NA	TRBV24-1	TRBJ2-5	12	TGTGCCACCCGGGGGAACCAAGAGACCCAGTACTTC	CATRGNQETQYF
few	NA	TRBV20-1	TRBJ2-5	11	TGCACCTACCAACCCCAAGAGACCCAGTACTTC	CTYQPQETQYF
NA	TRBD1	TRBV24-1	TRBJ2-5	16	TGTGCCACCAGTGATCCCTACAGGGGGCGAGGAGAGACCCAGTACTTC	CATSDPYRGRGETQYF
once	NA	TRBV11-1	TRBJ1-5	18	TGTGCCAGCATGAAGGGTCTCGGGGACACCATCGACAATCAGCCCCAGCATTTT	CASMKGLGDTIDNQPQHF
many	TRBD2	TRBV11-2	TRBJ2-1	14	TGTGCCAGCAGCTCTAGCGGGCAATACAATGAGCAGTTCTTC	CASSSSGQYNEQFF
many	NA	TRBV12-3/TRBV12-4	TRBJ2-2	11	TGTGCCAGCAGTTACTCAGAGGAGCTGTTTTTT	CASSYSEELFF
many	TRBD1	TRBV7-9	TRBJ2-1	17	TGTGCCAGCAGCTCAAGTTTGTCGACAGGGGTCTACAATGAGCAGTTCTTC	CASSSSLSTGVYNEQFF
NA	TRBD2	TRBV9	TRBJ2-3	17	TGTGCCAGCAACGTTGAGCGGGAGAGCCCAAGCACAGATACGCAGTATTTT	CASNVERESPSTDTQYF
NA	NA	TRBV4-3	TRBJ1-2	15	TGCGCCAGCAGCCAAGGAGGGGGAATATACTATGGCTACACCTTC	CASSQGGGIYYGYTF
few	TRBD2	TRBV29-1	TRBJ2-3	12	TGCAGCGTTGAAGGGGGGGGGTTCCTGCAGTATTTT	CSVEGGGFLQYF
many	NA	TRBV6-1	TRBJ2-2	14	TGTGCCAGCAGGTGGATTCCGAACACCGGGGAGCTGTTTTTT	CASRWIPNTGELFF
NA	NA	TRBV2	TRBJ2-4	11	TGTGCCAGCAGTGATAGATCCATTCAGTACTTC	CASSDRSIQYF
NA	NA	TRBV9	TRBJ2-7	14	TGTGCCAGCAGCGTAGGAGGCTCGGCCTACGAGCAGTACTTC	CASSVGGSAYEQYF
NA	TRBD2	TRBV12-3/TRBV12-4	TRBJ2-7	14	TGTGCCAGCAAAACTAGCGGTAGCCTCTACGAGCAGTACTTC	CASKTSGSLYEQYF
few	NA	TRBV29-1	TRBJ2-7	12	TGCAGCGGTGGGACTCACTCCTACGAGCAGTACTTC	CSGGTHSYEQYF
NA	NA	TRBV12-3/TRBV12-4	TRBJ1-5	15	TGTGCCAGCAGTGTAGGGGGGAGTAGCAATCAGCCCCAGCATTTT	CASSVGGSSNQPQHF
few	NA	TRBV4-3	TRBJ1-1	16	TGCGCCAGCAGCCAAGAAGGAACAGGGCAGTACACTGAAGCTTTCTTT	CASSQEGTGQYTEAFF
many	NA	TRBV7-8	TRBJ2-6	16	TGTGCCAGCAGCCCCCGTGGGGGTTCTGGGGCCAACGTCCTGACTTTC	CASSPRGGSGANVLTF
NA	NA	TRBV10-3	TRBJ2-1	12	TGTGCCATCAGTGACCCTATAAAGGAGCAGTTCTTC	CAISDPIKEQFF
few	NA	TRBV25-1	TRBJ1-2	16	TGTGCCAGCAGTGAATATCCCCGCGGGGGAGGAGATGGCTACACCTTC	CASSEYPRGGGDGYTF
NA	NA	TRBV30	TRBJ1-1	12	TGTGCCTGGGGACAGCTGAACACTGAAGCTTTCTTT	CAWGQLNTEAFF
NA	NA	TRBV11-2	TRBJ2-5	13	TGTGCCAGCAGCTCCACGGGCAGGCTGGCCCAGTACTTC	CASSSTGRLAQYF
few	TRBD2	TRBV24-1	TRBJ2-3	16	TGTGCCACCAGTGATTCACTAGCGGGGGGGCCGGATACGCAGTATTTT	CATSDSLAGGPDTQYF
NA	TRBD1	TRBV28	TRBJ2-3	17	TGTGCCAGCAGTTTTAGGGGGCCACCACCTCGAGGAGATACGCAGTATTTT	CASSFRGPPPRGDTQYF
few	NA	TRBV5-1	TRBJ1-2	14	TGCGCCAGCAGCGGCTCGGGCTCAAACTATGGCTACACCTTC	CASSGSGSNYGYTF
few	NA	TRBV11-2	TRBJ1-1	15	TGTGCCAGCAGCTTAATGGCCGGGGGAAACACTGAAGCTTTCTTT	CASSLMAGGNTEAFF
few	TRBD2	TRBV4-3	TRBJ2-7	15	TGCGCCAGCAGCCAAGATCTCGGGAGGATCTACGAGCAGTACTTC	CASSQDLGRIYEQYF
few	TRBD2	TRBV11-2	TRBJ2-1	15	TGTGCCAGCAGCTTGATAGCGGGACAATACAATGAGCAGTTCTTC	CASSLIAGQYNEQFF
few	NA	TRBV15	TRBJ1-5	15	TGTGCCACCAGCAGAGATCCAGGGACCAATCAGCCCCAGCATTTT	CATSRDPGTNQPQHF
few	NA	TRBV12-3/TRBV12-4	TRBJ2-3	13	TGTGCCAGCAGTTTTTCATCCCAGGTTACGCAGTATTTT	CASSFSSQVTQYF
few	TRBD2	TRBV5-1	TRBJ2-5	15	TGCGCCAGCAGCTTGGCCCTAGCGGGACAAGAGACCCAGTACTTC	CASSLALAGQETQYF
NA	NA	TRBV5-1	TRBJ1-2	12	TGCGCCAGCAGCGGGATGAACTATGGCTACACCTTC	CASSGMNYGYTF
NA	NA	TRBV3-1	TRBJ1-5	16	TGTGCCAGCAGCAAACTCAGAGGGGAAGCGGCTCAGCCCCAGCATTTT	CASSKLRGEAAQPQHF
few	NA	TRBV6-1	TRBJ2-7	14	TGTGCCAGCAATACAAACGGACAGTTCTACGAGCAGTACTTC	CASNTNGQFYEQYF
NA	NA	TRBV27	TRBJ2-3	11	TGTGCCAGCCCGAGCACAGATACGCAGTATTTT	CASPSTDTQYF
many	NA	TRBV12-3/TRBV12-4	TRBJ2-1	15	TGTGCCAGCAGTTCGGCAAGGGGACCTTACAATGAGCAGTTCTTC	CASSSARGPYNEQFF
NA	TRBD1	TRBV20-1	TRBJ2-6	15	TGCAGTGCTCCAGGGGGCTTCGGTGGGGCCAACGTCCTGACTTTC	CSAPGGFGGANVLTF